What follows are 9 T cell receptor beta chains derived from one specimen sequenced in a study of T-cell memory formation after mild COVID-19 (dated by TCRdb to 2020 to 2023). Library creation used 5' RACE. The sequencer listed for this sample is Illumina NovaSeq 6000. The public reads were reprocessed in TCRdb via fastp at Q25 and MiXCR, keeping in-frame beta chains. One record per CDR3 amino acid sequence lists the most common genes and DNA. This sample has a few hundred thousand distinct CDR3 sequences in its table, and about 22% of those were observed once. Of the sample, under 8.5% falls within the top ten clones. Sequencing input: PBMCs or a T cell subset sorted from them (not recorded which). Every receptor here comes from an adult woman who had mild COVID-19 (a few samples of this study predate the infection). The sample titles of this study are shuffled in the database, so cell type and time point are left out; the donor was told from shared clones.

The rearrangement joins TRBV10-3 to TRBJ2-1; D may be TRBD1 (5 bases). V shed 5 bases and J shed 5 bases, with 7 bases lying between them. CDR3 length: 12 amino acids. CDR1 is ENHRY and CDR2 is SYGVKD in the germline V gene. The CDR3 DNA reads TGTGCCATCAGTAAGACAGACAATGAGCAGTTCTTC. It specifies CAISKTDNEQFF.

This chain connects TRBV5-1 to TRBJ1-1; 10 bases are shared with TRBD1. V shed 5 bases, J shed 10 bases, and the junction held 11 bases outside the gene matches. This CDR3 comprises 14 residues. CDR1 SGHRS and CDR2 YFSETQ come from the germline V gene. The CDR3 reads CASRPGTGEIGAFF. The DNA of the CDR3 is TGCGCCAGCAGACCCGGGACAGGGGAAATCGGAGCTTTCTTT.

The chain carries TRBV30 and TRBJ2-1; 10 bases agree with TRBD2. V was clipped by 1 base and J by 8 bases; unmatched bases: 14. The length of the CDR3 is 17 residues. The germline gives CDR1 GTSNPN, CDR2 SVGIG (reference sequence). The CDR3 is CAWSGGKSGRAFYEQFF. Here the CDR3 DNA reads TGTGCCTGGAGTGGGGGGAAAAGCGGGAGGGCCTTCTATGAGCAGTTCTTC.

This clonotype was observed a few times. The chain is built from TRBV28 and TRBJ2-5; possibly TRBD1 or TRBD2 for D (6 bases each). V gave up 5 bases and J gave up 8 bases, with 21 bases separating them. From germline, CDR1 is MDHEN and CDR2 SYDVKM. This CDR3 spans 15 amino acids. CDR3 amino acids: CASSGDSGTGTTQYF. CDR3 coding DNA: TGTGCCAGCAGTGGGGACTCCGGGACGGGGACAACCCAGTACTTC.

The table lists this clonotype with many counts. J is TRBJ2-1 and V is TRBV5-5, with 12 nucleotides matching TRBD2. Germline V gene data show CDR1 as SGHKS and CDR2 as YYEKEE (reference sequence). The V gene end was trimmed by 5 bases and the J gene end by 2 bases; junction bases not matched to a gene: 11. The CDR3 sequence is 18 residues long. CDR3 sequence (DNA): TGTGCCAGCAGTTCCCTAGCGGGAGGGCCCTTCACCTACAATGAGCAGTTCTTC. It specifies CASSSLAGGPFTYNEQFF.

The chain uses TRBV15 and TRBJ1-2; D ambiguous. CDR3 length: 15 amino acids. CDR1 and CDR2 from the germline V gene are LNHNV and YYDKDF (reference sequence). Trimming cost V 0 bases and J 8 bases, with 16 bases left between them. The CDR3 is CATSRDRAQQQGYTF. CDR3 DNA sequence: TGTGCCACCAGCAGAGATAGGGCACAGCAGCAGGGCTACACCTTC.

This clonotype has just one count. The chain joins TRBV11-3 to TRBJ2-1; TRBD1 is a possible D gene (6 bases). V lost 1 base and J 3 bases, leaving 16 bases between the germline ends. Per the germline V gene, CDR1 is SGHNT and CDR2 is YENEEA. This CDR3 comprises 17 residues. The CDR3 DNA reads TGTGCCAGCAGCTTAGCTGGGGGCCTCGGCAACTACAATGAGCAGTTCTTC. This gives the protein CASSLAGGLGNYNEQFF.

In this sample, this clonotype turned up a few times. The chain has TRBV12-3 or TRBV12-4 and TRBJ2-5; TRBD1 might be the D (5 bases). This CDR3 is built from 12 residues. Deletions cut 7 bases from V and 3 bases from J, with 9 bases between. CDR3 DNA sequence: TGTGCCAGCACCGACAGCGAAGAGACCCAGTACTTC. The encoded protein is CASTDSEETQYF.

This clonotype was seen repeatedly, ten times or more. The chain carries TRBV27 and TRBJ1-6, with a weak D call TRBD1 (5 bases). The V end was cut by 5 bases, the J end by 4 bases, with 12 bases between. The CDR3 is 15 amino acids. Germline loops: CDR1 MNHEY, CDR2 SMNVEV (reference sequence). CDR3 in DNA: TGTGCCAGCAGTCCAAGGCGGGGGTATAATTCACCCCTCCACTTT. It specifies CASSPRRGYNSPLHF.